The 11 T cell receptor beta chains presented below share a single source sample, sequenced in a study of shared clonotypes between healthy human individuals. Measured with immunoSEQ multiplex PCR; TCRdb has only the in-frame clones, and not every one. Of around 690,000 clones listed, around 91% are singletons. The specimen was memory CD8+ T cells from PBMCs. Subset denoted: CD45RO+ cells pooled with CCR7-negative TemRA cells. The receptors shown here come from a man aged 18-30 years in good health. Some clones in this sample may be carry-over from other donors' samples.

The CDR3 nucleotides are TGTGCCAGTCCGGCCCGGAGCGGGAGGGCCGAAGAGCAGTACTTC. Its translation is CASPARSGRAEEQYF. The chain links TRBV27 to TRBJ2-7; TRBD2 matches 10 bases. Germline-derived CDR1 and CDR2 are MNHEY and SMNVEV (reference sequence). V gave up 9 bases and J gave up 7 bases; unmatched junction bases: 15. The CDR3 loop spans 15 amino acids.

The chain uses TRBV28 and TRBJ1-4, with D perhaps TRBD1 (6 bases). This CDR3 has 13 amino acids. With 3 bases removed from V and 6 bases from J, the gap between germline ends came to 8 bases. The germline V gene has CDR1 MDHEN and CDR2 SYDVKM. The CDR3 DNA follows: TGTGCCAGCAGTTTCAGGACAGATGAAAAACTGTTTTTT. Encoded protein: CASSFRTDEKLFF.

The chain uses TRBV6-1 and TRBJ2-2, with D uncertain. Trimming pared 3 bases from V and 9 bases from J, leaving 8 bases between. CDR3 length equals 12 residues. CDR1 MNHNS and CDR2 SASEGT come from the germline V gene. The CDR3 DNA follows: TGTGCCAGCAGTGACGCCCGCCGGGAGCTGTTTTTT. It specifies CASSDARRELFF.

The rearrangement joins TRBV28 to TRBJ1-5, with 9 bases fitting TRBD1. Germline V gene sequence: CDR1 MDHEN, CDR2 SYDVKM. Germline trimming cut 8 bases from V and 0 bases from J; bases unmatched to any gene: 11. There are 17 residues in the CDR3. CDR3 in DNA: TGTGCCAGCCGGGGGGAGGGGACAGGGTATAGCAATCAGCCCCAGCATTTT. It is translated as CASRGEGTGYSNQPQHF.

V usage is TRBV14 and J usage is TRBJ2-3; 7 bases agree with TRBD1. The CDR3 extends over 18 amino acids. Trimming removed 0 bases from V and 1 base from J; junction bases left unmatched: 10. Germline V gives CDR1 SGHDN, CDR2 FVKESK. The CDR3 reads CASSQEVYRGYRTDTQYF. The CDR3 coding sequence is TGTGCCAGCAGCCAAGAGGTCTACAGGGGTTATCGCACAGATACGCAGTATTTT.

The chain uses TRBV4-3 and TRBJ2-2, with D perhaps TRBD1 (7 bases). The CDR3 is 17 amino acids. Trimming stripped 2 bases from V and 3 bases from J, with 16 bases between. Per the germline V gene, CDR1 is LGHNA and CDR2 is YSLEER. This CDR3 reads CASSQLTGRGDTGELFF. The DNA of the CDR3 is TGCGCCAGCAGCCAATTAACGGGCAGGGGGGACACCGGGGAGCTGTTTTTT.

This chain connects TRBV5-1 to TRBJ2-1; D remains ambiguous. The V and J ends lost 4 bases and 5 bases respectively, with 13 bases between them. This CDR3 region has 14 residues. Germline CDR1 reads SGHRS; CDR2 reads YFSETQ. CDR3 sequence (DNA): TGCGCCAGCAGCCCCCGCGGTACGGACAATGAGCAGTTCTTC. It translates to CASSPRGTDNEQFF.

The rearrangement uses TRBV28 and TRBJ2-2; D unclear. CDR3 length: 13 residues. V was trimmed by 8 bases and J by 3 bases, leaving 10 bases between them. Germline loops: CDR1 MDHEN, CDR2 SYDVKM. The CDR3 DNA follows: TGTGCCAGCTTGGGGTTTGACACCGGGGAGCTGTTTTTT. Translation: CASLGFDTGELFF.

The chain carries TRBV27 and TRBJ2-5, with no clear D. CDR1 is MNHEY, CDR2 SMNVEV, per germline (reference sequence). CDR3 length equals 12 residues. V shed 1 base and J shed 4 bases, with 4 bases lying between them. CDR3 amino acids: CASSLWGETQYF. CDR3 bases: TGTGCCAGCAGTTTATGGGGAGAGACCCAGTACTTC.

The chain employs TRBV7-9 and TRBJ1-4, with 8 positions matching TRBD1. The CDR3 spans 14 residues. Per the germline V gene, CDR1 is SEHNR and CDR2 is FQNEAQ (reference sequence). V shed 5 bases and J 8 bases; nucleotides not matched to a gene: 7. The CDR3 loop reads CASSRDRRGEKLFF. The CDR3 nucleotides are TGTGCCAGCAGCAGGGACAGGAGAGGGGAAAAACTGTTTTTT.

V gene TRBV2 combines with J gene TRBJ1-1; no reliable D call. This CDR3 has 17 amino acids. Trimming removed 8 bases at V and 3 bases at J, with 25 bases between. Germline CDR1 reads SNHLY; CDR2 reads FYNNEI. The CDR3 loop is CASPVGGRDVTDTEAFF. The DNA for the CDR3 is TGTGCCAGCCCTGTGGGAGGGAGGGATGTAACCGACACTGAAGCTTTCTTT.